Listed below are T cell receptor beta chains from one sample, sequenced in a study of T-cell memory formation after mild COVID-19. TCRdb recomputed calls from the 5' RACE reads with MiXCR, one row per CDR3 protein. The sample includes a few hundred thousand distinct CDR3 sequences, 20% to 25% of them seen just once. Sequencing was done on a sample of PBMCs or a T cell subset sorted from them (not recorded which). Source of these receptors: an adult woman who had mild COVID-19 (a few samples of this study predate the infection). Cell type and time point are not known. CDR3s include the opening cysteine and the closing phenylalanine or tryptophan. A D gene is named only where the DNA matches it firmly. Clone size is stated in some rows and not others, as once, few, many or a class when expanded.

d_call clone_size j_call v_call cdr3_nt cdr3_aa
TRBD2 NA TRBJ2-3 TRBV5-1 TGCGCCAGCAGCCTATTACCCTATTCGCTGTGGGGGGGAGGCCCCTCTAGCACAGATACGCAGTATTTT CASSLLPYSLWGGGPSSTDTQYF
NA few TRBJ1-1 TRBV19 TGTGCCAGTAGTATTGCGGGGCACACTGAAGCTTTCTTT CASSIAGHTEAFF
NA few TRBJ2-6 TRBV4-1 TGCGCCAGCAGCCAAGAGAAAAGGGGACCTGGGGCCAACGTCCTGACTTTC CASSQEKRGPGANVLTF
NA NA TRBJ1-6 TRBV5-6 TGTGCCAGCAGCTTGGTCGCAGGGAGAAATAATTCACCCCTCCACTTT CASSLVAGRNNSPLHF
TRBD2 few TRBJ2-5 TRBV7-7 TGTGCTAGCGGGGAGGCCCAAGAGACCCAGTACTTC CASGEAQETQYF
NA NA TRBJ2-2 TRBV6-1 TGTGCCAGCAGTGAAGCTGGCGGGACAGTCACCGGGGAGCTGTTTTTT CASSEAGGTVTGELFF
NA NA TRBJ1-2 TRBV20-1 TGCAGTGCTAGAGGGCGGGATTTTTCTTGGGGCTACACCTTC CSARGRDFSWGYTF
TRBD2 few TRBJ2-1 TRBV27 TGTGCCAGCAGTTTATCGGGACTAGCGGGAGCCTCTGAGCAGTTCTTC CASSLSGLAGASEQFF
NA NA TRBJ1-1 TRBV29-1 TGCAGCGTGTATCAAGGGACTGAAGCTTTCTTT CSVYQGTEAFF
TRBD1 NA TRBJ1-2 TRBV5-1 TGCGCCAGCAGCTCGCCGGGACAGGGAAACTATGGCTACACCTTC CASSSPGQGNYGYTF
TRBD2 few TRBJ2-1 TRBV11-2 TGTGCCAGCAGCTCCAGCGGGGGGAGGGTCTTC CASSSSGGRVF
TRBD1 NA TRBJ2-3 TRBV30 TGTGCCTGGAATTCTCAGGGGGGCACAGATACGCAGTATTTT CAWNSQGGTDTQYF
NA NA TRBJ1-1 TRBV12-3/TRBV12-4 TGTGCCAGCAGTTTTTTTTCCGGGACAATGAACACTGAAGCTTTCTTT CASSFFSGTMNTEAFF